Presented here are 13 T cell receptor beta chains from one specimen sequenced in a study of blood T cell repertoires in COVID-19. Profiling relied on immunoSEQ multiplex PCR, and the TCRdb table lists in-frame clones only, not all of them. The sample includes 97,000 or so clones, approximately 92% of them seen just once. Sequenced material: peripheral blood. The origin of the receptors is a man in his late teens or twenties with acute or convalescent COVID-19.

The chain carries TRBV29-1 and TRBJ1-2; the D is unclear. There are 13 residues in the CDR3. V dropped 3 bases and J dropped 0 bases, with 8 bases sitting between them. Germline assignment: CDR1 SQVTM and CDR2 ANQGSEA. CDR3 amino acids: CSVDFSANYGYTF. CDR3 coding DNA: TGCAGCGTTGATTTTTCAGCTAACTATGGCTACACCTTC.

This clone was detected only once. V is TRBV2 and J is TRBJ1-5; D is possibly TRBD1 (5 bases). CDR3 size: 16 residues. CDR1 and CDR2 (germline): SNHLY, FYNNEI. V shed 7 bases and J shed 3 bases, with 19 bases lying between them. The CDR3 DNA reads as TGTGCCAGCAAAACCCCGGGGGGGAATGTCAATCAGCCCCAGCATTTT. Translation: CASKTPGGNVNQPQHF.

The chain recombines TRBV19 with TRBJ1-6, with TRBD1 as a possible D gene (6 bases). Trimming removed 7 bases at V and 14 bases at J, with 27 bases between. This CDR3 region has 16 residues. Germline lookup yields CDR1 LNHDA and CDR2 SQIVND (reference sequence). The CDR3 region has the DNA TGTGCCAGTATGGGCTTCGGACAGAAACAAGAGAGGACCCTCCACTTT. Translation: CASMGFGQKQERTLHF.

The chain links TRBV6-1 to TRBJ1-4, with 11 bases aligning to TRBD1. The CDR3 spans 16 residues. With 4 bases clipped from V and 7 bases from J, the junction kept 8 bases outside the gene matches. Looked up from germline, CDR1 is MNHNS and CDR2 is SASEGT. CDR3 sequence (DNA): TGTGCCAGCAGTGTCACCTCCGGGACAGGGGGTGAAAAACTGTTTTTT. Its protein product is CASSVTSGTGGEKLFF.

The chain joins TRBV10-1 to TRBJ2-1; TRBD1 aligns across 7 bases. Trimming took 0 bases from V and 8 from J; bases not matched to a gene: 4. The germline gives CDR1 WNHNN, CDR2 SYGVQD (reference sequence). This CDR3 comprises 14 residues. CDR3 nucleotide sequence: TGCGCCAGCAGTGAGTCGAACAGGGGTGATGAGCAGTTCTTC. It yields the protein CASSESNRGDEQFF.

In its sample, this clone was seen once. The chain uses TRBV5-6 and TRBJ1-2, with D tentatively TRBD1 (5 bases). The germline V gene has CDR1 SGHDT and CDR2 YYEEEE. V was clipped by 5 bases and J by 8 bases, with 28 bases between them. The CDR3 has 17 amino acids. CDR3 protein: CASRLEARPTAAMGYTF. For the CDR3, the DNA is TGTGCCAGCAGGTTAGAGGCACGTCCGACAGCCGCCATGGGCTACACCTTC.

The chain is built from TRBV5-1 and TRBJ2-5; the D gene is possibly TRBD1 (6 bases). V dropped 5 bases and J dropped 1 base, with 12 bases sitting between them. This CDR3 contains 14 residues. CDR1 is SGHRS, CDR2 YFSETQ, per germline. The CDR3 region is CASRQGSSQETQYF. The CDR3 bases are TGCGCCAGCAGACAGGGTTCTAGCCAAGAGACCCAGTACTTC.

V usage is TRBV5-1 and J usage is TRBJ1-3; 9 bases map to TRBD1. Germline values: CDR1 SGHRS, CDR2 YFSETQ. The CDR3 is 19 residues long. Trimming at V came to 0 bases and at J to 5 bases, leaving 15 bases not matched to a gene. This chain's CDR3 is CASSLEAITAGTGRNTIYF. The DNA of the CDR3 is TGCGCCAGCAGCTTGGAGGCAATAACCGCAGGGACAGGGAGAAACACCATATATTTT. The complete variable domain, with remaining parts taken from reference TRBV5-1 and TRBJ1-3, reads KAGVTQTPRYLIKTRGQQVTLSCSPISGHRSVSWYQQTPGQGLQFLFEYFSETQRNKGNFPGRFSGRQFSNSRSEMNVSTLELGDSALYLCASSLEAITAGTGRNTIYFGEGSWLTVV.

This clone was seen a single time. The rearrangement uses TRBV6-5 and TRBJ1-5; D is undetermined. V gave up 6 bases and J gave up 2 bases, with 11 bases separating them. Germline loops: CDR1 MNHEY, CDR2 SVGAGI. This CDR3 region has 14 residues. CDR3 nucleotides: TGTGCCAGCAGCAACGGGTTCGGCAATCAGCCCCAGCATTTT. Translated, it gives CASSNGFGNQPQHF.

The V gene is TRBV9, the J gene TRBJ1-2, with TRBD1 matching over 12 bases. In germline, CDR1 is SGDLS, CDR2 YYNGEE. The trim removed 3 bases at V and 3 bases at J, leaving 3 bases unmatched. The CDR3 sequence is 15 residues long. The CDR3 sequence: CASSAGTGGDYGYTF. CDR3 DNA: TGTGCCAGCAGCGCTGGGACAGGGGGCGACTATGGCTACACCTTC.

This chain links TRBV14 with TRBJ2-3; 12 nucleotides line up with TRBD2. CDR1 and CDR2 (germline): SGHDN, FVKESK. The CDR3 loop spans 16 amino acids. V lost 5 bases, J lost 0 bases, and 3 bases stayed unmatched. CDR3 amino acids: CASSSLAGGSTDTQYF. Written as DNA, the CDR3 is TGTGCCAGCAGCTCACTAGCGGGGGGAAGCACAGATACGCAGTATTTT.

In DNA, the CDR3 is TGTGCCAGTTCCCTCGGTGGGACAGGGGACAATCAGCCCCAGCATTTT. It translates to CASSLGGTGDNQPQHF. The rearrangement joins TRBV19 to TRBJ1-5; TRBD1 aligns across 10 bases. The CDR3 is 16 amino acids. Trimming took 8 bases from V and 3 from J; bases not matched to a gene: 10. Germline assignment: CDR1 LNHDA and CDR2 SQIVND (reference sequence).

This rearrangement joins TRBV7-2 to TRBJ1-6; 9 bases align to TRBD1. Germline CDR1 and CDR2: SGHTA and FQGNSA. J was trimmed by 7 bases and V by 5 bases; bases with no gene match: 6. The CDR3 contains 15 residues. The CDR3 region is CASSRDGQGNSPLHF. CDR3 nucleotide sequence: TGTGCCAGCAGCCGCGACGGACAGGGGAATTCACCCCTCCACTTT.